A single T cell receptor (beta chain) is shown here with its context. Germline CDR1 is MGHRA and CDR2 is YSYEKL. This CDR3 is 15 amino acids long. Between the trimmed V and J ends, which lost 4 bases and 2 bases, there was a span of 11 bases. As to time point: pre-treatment sample, taken before nivolumab and TIL therapy. Tumor tissue came from excised metastases, mostly pleural nodules or supraclavicular lymph nodes. Tumor harvest preceded PD-1/PD-L1 blockade, followed by nivolumab treatment. Patients were adults with stage 4 NSCLC. These data are taken from a study of TIL therapy for anti-PD-1-resistant metastatic lung cancer. Study-wide background: Patients had a median age of approximately 57 years (range about 35-85). Tumors carried a median 1.5 non-synonymous mutations per megabase.

This was the immunoSEQ v3 assay. Sequencing was performed with immunoSEQ multiplex PCR; in TCRdb, only in-frame clones are kept and a portion is missing. Of approximately 95,000 clones listed, under 70% are singletons. Sequencing was performed on tumor tissue, taken at baseline. This rearrangement joins TRBV4-1 to TRBJ2-2; TRBD1 might be the D (5 bases). The TCR was taken from a person aged 25-85 years with non-small cell lung cancer. CDR3 region: CASSPTRVNTGELFF. The CDR3 nucleotides read TGCGCCAGCAGCCCGACCAGGGTTAACACCGGGGAGCTGTTTTTT.